The rows below give T cell receptor beta chains drawn from one sample of a study of tumor-infiltrating lymphocytes in primary liver carcinoma. Each CDR3 protein gets one entry after TCRdb re-called the multiplex PCR reads with MiXCR. The table includes approximately 88,000 distinct CDR3 sequences, less than 70% detected once. The sequenced sample was tumor-adjacent normal liver tissue. These receptors were taken from a man aged 40-50 years with primary liver carcinoma and hepatitis B virus infection. The CDR3 runs from the conserved cysteine through the conserved F or W. A D gene is named only where the DNA matches it firmly. Rows may omit the clone size; those that give it use once, few, many or a size class.

d_call,v_call,j_call,clone_size,cdr3_aa,cdr3_nt
TRBD1,TRBV4-1,TRBJ1-1,NA,CASRPGQGASTEVSF,TGCGCCAGCAGGCCTGGACAGGGGGCAAGCACTGAAGTTTCCTTT
NA,TRBV11-2,TRBJ2-3,few,CASYLGGGGFNVTSSSTDTQYF,TGTGCTAGCTATTTGGGAGGTGGCGGCTTCAATGTGACGTCGTCTAGCACAGATACGCAGTATTTT
NA,TRBV11-2,TRBJ1-1,medium-sized,CASSPDSTEAFF,TGTGCCAGCAGCCCAGACAGCACTGAAGCTTTCTTT
NA,TRBV29-1,TRBJ1-2,many,CSDRPSGQTYGYTF,TGCAGCGACCGCCCATCGGGACAAACCTATGGCTACACCTTC
TRBD2,TRBV11-1,TRBJ2-1,NA,CASSLGLTEEVGNEQFF,TGTGCCAGCAGCCTGGGACTAACGGAAGAAGTTGGCAATGAGCAGTTCTTC
NA,TRBV11-2,TRBJ2-3,NA,CARSLGPLGDTQYF,TGTGCCAGAAGCTTAGGTCCGTTAGGGGATACGCAGTATTTT
TRBD1,TRBV7-9,TRBJ2-2,NA,CASSLALTSTGSTGEPFF,TGTGCCAGCAGCTTAGCCCTAACTTCGACAGGGTCCACCGGGGAGCCGTTTTTT
NA,TRBV11-2,TRBJ1-2,NA,CASSITVPLNGYTF,TGTGCCAGCAGCATCACTGTCCCGTTAAATGGCTACACCTTC
NA,TRBV28,TRBJ1-4,few,CASSLWRGGLNEKLFF,TGTGCCAGCAGTTTATGGAGAGGGGGTCTTAATGAAAAACTGTTTTTT
NA,TRBV28,TRBJ2-7,many,CASLGGHDYEQYF,TGTGCCAGTCTAGGTGGGCATGACTACGAGCAGTACTTC
NA,TRBV6-5,TRBJ2-7,NA,CASSYDRGLYEQYF,TGTGCCAGCAGTTACGACAGAGGTCTCTACGAGCAATACTTC
TRBD2,TRBV11-2,TRBJ2-1,once,CASSSGLAGENNEQFF,TGTGCCAGCAGCTCGGGGCTAGCGGGAGAAAACAATGAGCAGTTCTTC
TRBD1,TRBV6-1,TRBJ2-6,NA,CANSPGQGPGANVPTF,TGTGCCAACAGTCCGGGACAGGGACCCGGGGCCAACGTCCCGACTTTC
TRBD2,TRBV11-2,TRBJ2-2,NA,CASSPQASGISGEMFF,TGTGCCAGCAGCCCACAGGCGAGCGGGATATCCGGGGAGATGTTTTTT
TRBD2,TRBV6-5,TRBJ2-7,once,CASSYSSGGAYEQYF,TGTGCCAGTAGTTACTCTTCGGGAGGAGCCTACGAGCAGTACTTC
TRBD2,TRBV29-1,TRBJ2-7,NA,CSILGGSSYEQYF,TGCAGCATTCTGGGGGGGAGCTCGTACGAGCAGTACTTC
NA,TRBV11-2,TRBJ2-7,NA,CSSNLTDGAFGQYF,TGTTCCAGCAACTTAACCGACGGAGCCTTCGGGCAGTACTTC
NA,TRBV11-3,TRBJ2-3,once,CAGSVDSDAQYF,TGTGCCGGCAGCGTAGACTCAGATGCGCAGTATTTT
TRBD1,TRBV12-3/TRBV12-4,TRBJ1-5,NA,CASSLARRGLDKQPQHF,TGTGCCAGCAGTTTAGCGCGGAGGGGGCTTGACAAGCAGCCCCAGCATTTT
NA,TRBV10-2,TRBJ2-5,NA,CASNESLGGPQGTQYF,TGCGCCAGCAATGAGTCGCTTGGCGGGCCGCAAGGGACCCAGTACTTC
NA,TRBV11-2,TRBJ2-5,medium-sized,CASSLMYSARTQYF,TGTGCCAGCAGCTTAATGTACTCAGCTCGGACCCAGTACTTC
TRBD1,TRBV29-1,TRBJ1-4,many,CSVGNTGASNEKLFF,TGCAGCGTTGGAAACACAGGGGCGTCTAATGAAAAACTGTTTTTT
NA,TRBV30,TRBJ1-1,many,CAWSVANTEAFF,TGTGCCTGGAGTGTGGCCAACACTGAAGCTTTCTTT
NA,TRBV11-2,TRBJ2-2,NA,CASSNSWARVTNTGELFF,TGTGCCAGCAGCAACTCGTGGGCAAGGGTTACCAACACCGGGGAGCTGTTTTTT
NA,TRBV2,TRBJ1-5,once,CPSSADRFSSNQPQHF,TGTCCCAGCAGCGCCGACAGGTTCTCTAGCAATCAGCCCCAGCATTTT
NA,TRBV4-2,TRBJ1-5,NA,CASSQGGVEQPQHF,TGTGCCAGCAGCCAAGGGGGGGTCGAACAGCCCCAGCATTTT
NA,TRBV11-3,TRBJ2-3,few,CASSSGGGGPDTQYF,TGTGCCAGCAGCTCCGGTGGAGGAGGCCCAGATACGCAATATTTT
NA,TRBV11-2,TRBJ2-3,NA,CASSLMVGTECF,TGTGCCAGCAGCTTAATGGTCGGTACGGAGTGTTTT
NA,TRBV7-9,TRBJ1-5,NA,CANSFGDSNQPQHF,TGTGCCAACAGCTTCGGGGATTCCAATCAGCCACAGCATTTT
NA,TRBV9,TRBJ2-2,NA,CASSGHAGTNTGELFF,TGTGCCAGCAGCGGGCACGCAGGAACGAACACCGGGGAGCTGTTTTTT
NA,TRBV6-1,TRBJ2-3,NA,CASWWVEDTDTQCF,TGTGCCTCCTGGTGGGTCGAGGACACAGATACGCAGTGTTTT
NA,TRBV29-1,TRBJ2-1,once,CSVVPLGNDQFF,TGCAGCGTTGTTCCCTTGGGCAACGATCAGTTCTTC
NA,TRBV7-9,TRBJ1-1,NA,CASSSTGVLEAFF,TGTGCCAGCAGCTCGACAGGAGTTCTTGAAGCTTTCTTT
TRBD1,TRBV6-5,TRBJ1-3,NA,CANSYGGQGEGGNTIYF,TGTGCCAACAGTTATGGGGGACAGGGAGAAGGTGGAAACACCATATATTTT
TRBD2,TRBV11-3,TRBJ2-1,NA,CTSSLTSGISYNEQFF,TGTACCAGCAGCTTGACTAGCGGGATCTCCTACAATGAGCAATTCTTC
NA,TRBV28,TRBJ2-7,many,CASSKIYEQYF,TGTGCCAGCAGCAAAATCTACGAGCAGTACTTC
TRBD1,TRBV19,TRBJ2-1,once,CASSITGGSYNEQFF,TGTGCCAGTAGTATCACAGGGGGATCCTACAATGAGCAGTTCTTC
NA,TRBV11-2,TRBJ2-7,few,CASGLSRWDNEQYF,TGTGCCAGTGGCTTATCGAGATGGGATAATGAGCAGTACTTC
NA,TRBV7-9,TRBJ2-3,few,CAIEGRSGADTQYF,TGTGCCATAGAGGGCAGGTCTGGCGCAGATACGCAGTATTTT
NA,TRBV2,TRBJ2-2,NA,CASSELGSLAGELFF,TGTGCCAGCAGTGAATTGGGGAGCCTCGCCGGGGAGCTGTTTTTT
NA,TRBV7-8,TRBJ2-7,NA,CASSLRPASYVQYF,TGTGCCAGCAGCCTCCGACCGGCCTCCTACGTGCAGTACTTC
TRBD1,TRBV10-3,TRBJ2-1,once,CAINPGQGAFF,TGTGCCATCAACCCGGGACAGGGAGCGTTCTTC
TRBD1,TRBV4-2,TRBJ2-7,many,CASSQGQGITYEQYF,TGTGCCAGCAGCCAGGGACAGGGGATAACCTACGAGCAGTACTTC
TRBD1,TRBV20-1,TRBJ2-3,NA,CSASTGGLTQYF,TGCAGTGCTTCGACAGGGGGCCTTACGCAGTATTTT
TRBD1,TRBV12-3/TRBV12-4,TRBJ1-1,NA,CANSWTGADTEAFF,TGTGCCAACAGCTGGACAGGGGCGGATACTGAAGCTTTCTTT
TRBD2,TRBV10-3,TRBJ2-1,few,CAISDTASGSYNEQFF,TGTGCCATCAGTGATACGGCTAGCGGGAGCTACAATGAGCAGTTCTTC